This TCR beta chain is drawn from a study of early T cells in non-severe SARS-CoV-2 infection. Study at large: Chains stayed unpaired after sequencing of bulk RNA from unsorted whole blood.

Unique molecular identifiers were attached to individual cDNA molecules. TCRdb processed the 5' RACE reads anew with MiXCR; each CDR3 protein has one entry. The sample contains roughly 99,000 distinct CDR3 sequences, 11% of which appear only once. Regarding this clonotype: Its antigen remains unidentified. A much larger clone lies one base from this, so it may be a read error.

Study-level findings and limits: VDJdb-based annotation leaned toward anti-spike CD8 responses and missed private and CD4 specificities.

Source material: whole blood. The TCR was taken from an adult who was a healthcare worker with PCR-confirmed SARS-CoV-2 infection or an uninfected control (not recorded which).

The CDR3 sequence: CASSLVTLQPTSPYLVDNEQSF. The CDR3 DNA is TGTGCCAGCAGTTTAGTTACCCTCCAACCCACCTCCCCATATTTAGTCGACAATGAGCAGTCCTTC. The genes are TRBV12-3 or TRBV12-4 and TRBJ2-1; no reliable D call. The CDR3 has 22 amino acids.